This T cell receptor beta chain was profiled in a study of CD8+CD57+ T cells in acquired aplastic anemia. Study information: Sorted CD4+ and CD8+ cells gave an average of approximately 3.1 ug of DNA.

Patients included in sequencing had previously demonstrated CD8+CD57+ cell expansion by flow cytometry. Prior therapy had not been administered to any patient at the time of blood sampling. Points on this clonotype: What it binds is not known.

TCR beta VDJ and CDR3 were profiled, and genomic DNA was the template. TCRdb reprocessed the reads via MiXCR and lists one record per CDR3 protein. The sample lists roughly 250,000 distinct CDR3 sequences, approximately 82% seen once, with less than 50% in the top ten. Germline V gene data show CDR1 as LNHDA and CDR2 as SQIVND (reference sequence). This CDR3 contains 14 residues. Study-wide findings and caveats: The study identified almost 30 CD8+ CDR3 sequences shared by patients and controls.

This clonotype was sampled from a human donor with aplastic anemia. The source material was sorted CD4+, CD8+, or CD8+CD57+ T cells (not recorded which) from PBMCs. The chain employs TRBV19 and TRBJ2-3; no reliable D call. Gene TRBJ1-5 matches the end of the DNA better, so the J call may be wrong. Here the CDR3 reads CASSLAGGPYNQHF. The DNA for the CDR3 is TGTGCCAGTAGCTTAGCGGGAGGTCCCTACAATCAGCATTTT.